Following are 25 T cell receptor beta chains from one sample sequenced in a study of regulatory T cells in long-lasting Graves disease. Construction of the TCR beta libraries employed iRepertoire HTBI primers in conjunction with Arm-PCR of CDR3 regions. One entry per CDR3 protein, called by TCRdb with MiXCR from the multiplex PCR reads. The profile shows around 480,000 distinct CDR3 sequences, 16% of them singletons. Time point noted: newly diagnosed GD, antithyroid drugs for less than 3 months. RNA from PBMCs was the source of the TCR library. The sample also formed part of further work on T cells in Graves' hyperthyroidism and ophthalmopathy.

The sequencing used peripheral blood mononuclear cells (PBMCs), collected at new diagnosis, from a patient treated with antithyroid drugs. The receptors were sampled from a woman aged 40-60 years with Graves disease.

The table lists this clonotype with many counts. The chain carries TRBV5-1 and TRBJ2-1; D is unresolved. The V and J ends lost 4 bases and 6 bases respectively, with 17 bases between them. The CDR3 has 15 residues. CDR1 and CDR2 (germline): SGHRS, YFSETQ. CDR3 in DNA: TGCGCCAGCAGCCGAGAGGAGTTAATGACCAATGAGCAGTTCTTC. It is translated as CASSREELMTNEQFF.

This chain joins TRBV20-1 and TRBJ2-1; D gene uncertain. The CDR3 loop spans 15 amino acids. Germline CDR1 DFQATT, CDR2 SNEGSKA (reference sequence). The ends were cut back, 0 bases at V and 9 bases at J, with 18 bases in the middle. The CDR3 reads CSARDWASPSGEQFF. The CDR3 nucleotides read TGCAGTGCTAGAGATTGGGCTAGTCCGAGTGGTGAGCAGTTCTTC.

This clonotype was detected ten times or more. V gene TRBV11-2 combines with J gene TRBJ1-2; D remains unclear. V was trimmed by 1 base and J by 3 bases, leaving 12 bases between them. The CDR3 extends over 15 amino acids. Germline assignment: CDR1 SGHAT and CDR2 FQNNGV. The CDR3 loop reads CASSLVAEDYYGYTF. The CDR3 region has the DNA TGTGCCAGCAGCTTAGTCGCAGAAGATTACTATGGCTACACCTTC.

This clonotype was recorded a few times. V gene TRBV2 combines with J gene TRBJ1-2, with TRBD1 as a possible D gene (5 bases). V gave up 1 base and J gave up 8 bases, with 5 bases separating them. Germline CDR1 and CDR2: SNHLY and FYNNEI. The CDR3 covers 11 residues. The CDR3 coding sequence is TGTGCCAGCAGTGAAGAGGGGGGCTACACCTTC. Encoded protein: CASSEEGGYTF.

This clonotype was seen more than once but under ten times. V usage is TRBV5-1 and J usage is TRBJ1-6; maybe TRBD1 (6 bases). Trimming left V 4 bases short and J 0 bases short, with 14 bases between. The CDR3 contains 17 residues. Germline V CDR1 and CDR2: SGHRS, YFSETQ. The CDR3 nucleotides read TGCGCCAGCAGCATGGGACACGGGGGCTCCTATAATTCACCCCTCCACTTT. It is translated as CASSMGHGGSYNSPLHF.

This clonotype was seen ten or more times. V and J are TRBV6-1 and TRBJ2-7; D possibly corresponds to TRBD2 (5 bases). Per germline, CDR1 MNHNS and CDR2 SASEGT. The CDR3 loop spans 14 amino acids. The germline V and J ends were trimmed by 2 bases and 0 bases, with 8 bases remaining between them. CDR3 bases: TGTGCCAGCAGTGAAAGAGGGAACTCCTACGAGCAGTACTTC. It yields the protein CASSERGNSYEQYF.

The chain recombines TRBV7-6 with TRBJ2-5; 8 positions match TRBD2. Germline V CDR1 and CDR2: SGHVS, FNYEAQ. V gave up 6 bases and J gave up 5 bases; unmatched junction bases: 11. This CDR3 is built from 15 residues. The CDR3 loop is CASRERRGAGETQYF. The CDR3 coding sequence is TGTGCCAGCAGGGAACGGCGGGGGGCCGGGGAGACCCAGTACTTC.

This clonotype has at least ten counts. The chain recombines TRBV12-3 or TRBV12-4 with TRBJ1-5; tentative D call: TRBD1 (5 bases). The length of the CDR3 is 16 residues. Deletions cut 3 bases from V and 4 bases from J, with 16 bases between. CDR3 residues: CASSLNQGGGNQPQHF. In nucleotides, the CDR3 is TGTGCCAGCAGTTTGAATCAGGGAGGAGGGAATCAGCCCCAGCATTTT.

The chain uses TRBV15 and TRBJ2-1; a weak D match, TRBD1 (6 bases). CDR3 size: 13 residues. CDR1 is LNHNV and CDR2 is YYDKDF in the germline V gene (reference sequence). Trimming took off 3 bases at V and 5 bases at J, with 8 bases between the two ends. The CDR3 nucleotides are TGTGCCACCAGCAGCCAGGGGAACAATGAGCAGTTCTTC. This gives the protein CATSSQGNNEQFF.

The gene calls are TRBV10-3 and TRBJ2-7; D is undetermined. Germline V gene sequence: CDR1 ENHRY, CDR2 SYGVKD. Trimming stripped 5 bases from V and 1 base from J, with 6 bases between. This CDR3 is built from 12 residues. The CDR3 DNA reads TGTGCCATCAGTTTCGATTCCTACGAGCAGTACTTC. This encodes CAISFDSYEQYF.

J is TRBJ2-1 and V is TRBV4-1; no clear D gene. Germline V gene data show CDR1 as MGHRA and CDR2 as YSYEKL. V lost 6 bases and J 8 bases, leaving 14 bases between the germline ends. This CDR3 spans 13 amino acids. CDR3 sequence: CASRRDGLDEQFF. The CDR3 coding sequence is TGCGCCAGCAGACGAGATGGGCTAGATGAGCAGTTCTTC.

The chain employs TRBV20-1 and TRBJ2-1; 7 bases align to TRBD2. CDR1 is DFQATT and CDR2 is SNEGSKA in the germline V gene (reference sequence). After removal of 4 bases from V and 4 bases from J, the junction contained 4 bases not matched to a gene. The CDR3 is 13 amino acids. The CDR3 is CSATILAYNEQFF. Here the CDR3 DNA reads TGCAGTGCTACTATACTAGCGTACAATGAGCAGTTCTTC.

A note on this clonotype: This could be a read error, since a much larger clone is one nucleotide away. The V gene is TRBV10-3, the J gene TRBJ1-1; 8 bases match TRBD1. CDR1 is ENHRY and CDR2 is SYGVKD in the germline V gene. The length of the CDR3 is 13 residues. With 4 bases clipped from V and 4 bases from J, the junction kept 2 bases outside the gene matches. The CDR3 bases are TGTGCCATCAGTGGGGACAGGACCACTGAAGCTTTCTTT. Translated, it gives CAISGDRTTEAFF.

The table lists this clonotype with many counts. The chain combines TRBV10-3 with TRBJ1-2; D is undetermined. Germline lookup yields CDR1 ENHRY and CDR2 SYGVKD. Trimming stripped 2 bases from V and 6 bases from J, with 13 bases between. The CDR3 consists of 14 residues. The chain's CDR3 is CAISEIAERDGYTF. The CDR3 bases are TGTGCCATCAGTGAGATAGCGGAGAGAGATGGCTACACCTTC.

The chain combines TRBV9 with TRBJ2-7; 11 bases are a match to TRBD2. Looked up from germline, CDR1 is SGDLS and CDR2 is YYNGEE. Trimming took 0 bases from V and 7 from J; bases not matched to a gene: 3. The CDR3 is 14 amino acids. DNA of the CDR3: TGTGCCAGCAGCGTAGAACTAGCGGGGGCTGAGCAGTACTTC. Its translation is CASSVELAGAEQYF.

This clonotype was recorded at least ten times. V usage is TRBV2 and J usage is TRBJ2-1; 9 bases are a match to TRBD2. CDR3 length: 15 residues. Germline trimming cut 4 bases from V and 7 bases from J; bases unmatched to any gene: 8. Germline CDR1 SNHLY, CDR2 FYNNEI. The CDR3 loop reads CASSAGTSKMNEQFF. CDR3 nucleotide sequence: TGTGCCAGCAGTGCTGGGACTAGCAAGATGAATGAGCAGTTCTTC.

This clonotype was seen more than once but under ten times. The V gene is TRBV11-3, the J gene TRBJ1-1, with 9 nucleotides matching TRBD1. Per germline, CDR1 SGHNT and CDR2 YENEEA. The CDR3 spans 15 residues. V shed 5 bases, J shed 1 base, and the junction held 5 bases outside the gene matches. As DNA, the CDR3 is TGTGCCAGCAGCCCACGGACAGGGGAGAACACTGAAGCTTTCTTT. This encodes CASSPRTGENTEAFF.

Comment on this clonotype: This sequence may be a read error, since a much larger clone differs from it by one base. The V call is TRBV2, the J call TRBJ2-6, with D possibly matching TRBD1 (6 bases). CDR3 length: 14 amino acids. The germline gives CDR1 SNHLY, CDR2 FYNNEI. V was shortened by 10 bases and J by 1 base, with 11 bases between the two germline ends. The CDR3 coding sequence is TGTGCCACCAAAAGGGGGTCTGGGGCCAACGTCCTGACTTTC. Amino acids: CATKRGSGANVLTF.

Notes on this clonotype: A much larger clone sits a single nucleotide away, making a read error possible. V usage is TRBV5-6 and J usage is TRBJ2-3; TRBD1 aligns across 7 bases. The CDR3 has 16 residues. CDR1 is SGHDT and CDR2 is YYEEEE in the germline V gene. CDR3 bases: TGTACCAGCAGCTGGCCCCCGGGGACAGCCACAGATACGCAGTATTTT. This translates into CTSSWPPGTATDTQYF.

The sample holds many counts of this clonotype. The chain couples TRBV15 to TRBJ1-2; D is undetermined. The CDR3 has 12 amino acids. Trimming shortened V by 3 bases and J by 7 bases, and 9 bases separated the two germline ends. Germline values: CDR1 LNHNV, CDR2 YYDKDF (reference sequence). The CDR3 sequence: CATSSEAGGYTF. CDR3 coding DNA: TGTGCCACCAGCAGCGAGGCCGGTGGCTACACCTTC.

This clonotype was recorded many times. V is TRBV6-5 and J is TRBJ1-1; the D gene is possibly TRBD1 (5 bases). The CDR3 consists of 14 residues. The V end lost 2 bases, the J end lost 3 bases, and 10 bases lay between the germline ends. The germline CDR1 and CDR2 sequences are MNHEY and SVGAGI. For the CDR3, the DNA is TGTGCCAGCAGTTACGGCAGGGCTGACACTGAAGCTTTCTTT. This translates into CASSYGRADTEAFF.

This clonotype was observed many times. The rearrangement links TRBV3-1 to TRBJ2-5; the D is unclear. This CDR3 spans 14 amino acids. V lost 4 bases and J 5 bases, leaving 14 bases between the germline ends. Germline V gives CDR1 LGHDT, CDR2 YNNKEL (reference sequence). CDR3 in amino acids: CASSPRTLRETQYF. Here the CDR3 DNA reads TGTGCCAGCAGCCCCCGAACCCTCCGGGAGACCCAGTACTTC.

This clonotype was counted many times. This chain connects TRBV12-3 or TRBV12-4 to TRBJ2-1; 11 bases line up with TRBD2. The V segment lost 2 bases and the J segment 8 bases; nucleotides outside the gene matches: 5. The CDR3 runs to 15 residues. The CDR3 here is CASSLRLAGKDEQFF. The CDR3 nucleotides read TGTGCCAGCAGTTTAAGACTAGCGGGGAAGGATGAGCAGTTCTTC.

The genes are TRBV6-1 and TRBJ2-3, with 9 bases matching TRBD2. The CDR3 loop spans 16 amino acids. From germline, CDR1 is MNHNS and CDR2 SASEGT. The junction had 6 bases not matched to a gene; V was cut back by 4 bases and J by 1 base. DNA of the CDR3: TGTGCCAGCAGTGGGGCTAGCGGGGCCCGCACAGATACGCAGTATTTT. Translating gives CASSGASGARTDTQYF.

J is TRBJ1-1 and V is TRBV7-3; 8 nucleotides line up with TRBD1. The CDR3 sequence is 17 residues long. J lost 7 bases, V lost 2 bases, and 15 bases had no gene match. Germline V gives CDR1 SGHTA, CDR2 FQGTGA. CDR3 sequence: CASSLSGQGDAVLEAFF. DNA for the CDR3: TGTGCCAGCAGCTTATCCGGACAGGGAGATGCAGTCCTTGAAGCTTTCTTT.